Sequencing of this T cell receptor (beta chain) was carried out in a study of blood T cells in healthy people across ages. Alongside a J-beta primer mix, a sample-barcoded 5' primer served in a second PCR lasting 7 to 11 cycles. Each CDR3 protein is one row after TCRdb ran MiXCR on the 5' RACE reads. The sample records about 970,000 distinct CDR3 sequences, 51% being singletons. V was trimmed by 0 bases and J by 10 bases, leaving 6 bases between them. Germline CDR1 reads LGHNA; CDR2 reads YNFKEQ. CDR3 length: 12 residues. The sample was blood. The V gene is TRBV4-2, the J gene TRBJ1-4; D not certain. The source is a woman aged 55-75 years in good health. The CDR3 DNA reads TGTGCCAGCAGCCAAGACATGGGAAAACTGTTTTTT. Translation gives CASSQDMGKLFF.